Each of the 2 T cell receptor beta chains below was sequenced from the same sample in a study of glioma-infiltrating T cells after dendritic cell vaccination. TCRdb keeps only in-frame clones here, not all; method: immunoSEQ multiplex PCR. The sample yields around 58,000 clones, 82% seen once. Sequenced material: blood, taken before dendritic cell vaccination. The receptors come from a human donor with glioblastoma.

The rearrangement links TRBV5-4 to TRBJ1-2; 8 nucleotides align to TRBD1. The CDR3 is 14 residues long. V was clipped by 3 bases and J by 5 bases; unmatched bases: 6. In germline, CDR1 is SGHNT, CDR2 YYREEE (reference sequence). This CDR3 is CASSWGQEVYGYTF. CDR3 DNA: TGTGCCAGCAGCTGGGGACAGGAAGTTTATGGCTACACCTTC.

This clone was detected only once. The genes are TRBV5-1 and TRBJ2-7; maybe TRBD1 (6 bases). CDR1 is SGHRS and CDR2 is YFSETQ in the germline V gene. The CDR3 has 12 residues. V was shortened by 5 bases and J by 2 bases, with 8 bases between the two germline ends. CDR3 amino acids: CASSTGPYEQYF. In nucleotides, the CDR3 is TGCGCCAGCAGTACAGGGCCCTACGAGCAGTACTTC.